Listed here is a single T cell receptor beta chain. Its antigen remains unknown. Into CD45RA+ naive and CD45RA-negative memory subsets, the CD4+ cells were split. The data stem from a study of shared clonotypes between healthy human individuals. About the research overall: Those who served as donors were a couple of women and a few men between the ages of 18 and 49. Study findings and constraints: Approximately 5.4% of naive CD4 clonotypes were common to a few donors.

Replicate sorted-subset PCRs were loaded with 150 to 200 ng DNA, 30,000 to 35,000 T cell genomes. The assay was immunoSEQ multiplex PCR, and TCRdb's table has in-frame clones only and misses some. The sample has about 680,000 clones, about two thirds seen once. CDR3 length equals 14 residues. From germline, CDR1 is SEHNR and CDR2 FQNEAQ (reference sequence). V lost 2 bases to trimming and J lost 6 bases; unmatched junction nucleotides: 3. The sequencing sample was made of memory CD4+ T cells sorted from blood. Described subset: CD45RA-negative fraction. The receptor's source is a woman under 40 in good health. This rearrangement joins TRBV7-9 to TRBJ2-7; 11 bases fit TRBD2. Here the CDR3 DNA reads TGTGCCAGCAGCTTACCGGGACTAGCGGCCGAGCAGTACTTC. This encodes CASSLPGLAAEQYF.